The 31 T cell receptor beta chains below all came from one sample that was sequenced in a study of blood T cell repertoires in COVID-19. The assay was immunoSEQ multiplex PCR, and TCRdb's table has in-frame clones only and misses some. There are 30,000 to 40,000 clones in the sample; approximately 86% occur only once, and roughly 2.1% lies in the top ten. Sequenced: peripheral blood. The receptors come from a man aged 45-65 years with active or convalescent COVID-19.

The genes are TRBV6-2 or TRBV6-3 and TRBJ2-7, with D perhaps matching TRBD2 (6 bases). V lost 5 bases and J lost 3, with 11 bases in between. Looked up from germline, CDR1 is MNHEY and CDR2 is SVGEGT. The CDR3 covers 13 residues. The DNA for the CDR3 is TGTGCCAGCAGTAGCGGGCCGCTCTACGAGCAGTACTTC. Protein sequence: CASSSGPLYEQYF.

The chain joins TRBV4-3 to TRBJ2-2; 8 nucleotides line up with TRBD1. CDR1 is LGHNA and CDR2 is YSLEER in the germline V gene. The CDR3 sequence is 16 residues long. J lost 7 bases, V lost 2 bases, and 9 bases had no gene match. CDR3: CASSQQALGQGGELFF. The CDR3 nucleotides read TGCGCCAGCAGCCAACAGGCGCTCGGACAGGGCGGGGAGCTGTTTTTT.

The rearrangement links TRBV7-9 to TRBJ1-2; D not certain. Germline V gene data show CDR1 as SEHNR and CDR2 as FQNEAQ (reference sequence). The CDR3 length is 14 residues. V gave up 5 bases and J gave up 3 bases, with 13 bases separating them. CDR3 amino acids: CASSMISTDYGYTF. The CDR3 nucleotides read TGTGCCAGCAGCATGATTTCTACCGACTATGGCTACACCTTC.

In its sample, this clone was seen a few times. The chain's CDR3 is CASSLEADYGYTF. Here the CDR3 DNA reads TGTGCCAGCAGCTTGGAGGCGGATTATGGCTACACCTTC. The rearrangement links TRBV5-4 to TRBJ1-2; D gene unclear. Germline CDR1 SGHNT, CDR2 YYREEE (reference sequence). Trimming shortened V by 0 bases and J by 5 bases, and 8 bases separated the two germline ends. The CDR3 contains 13 residues.

The chain joins TRBV9 to TRBJ2-1; D is possibly TRBD1 (5 bases). The V gene's germline CDR1 is SGDLS and CDR2 YYNGEE. The CDR3 is 15 amino acids. V was cut by 3 bases and J by 0 bases, with 10 bases left in between. CDR3 protein: CASSAQASSYNEQFF. CDR3 DNA: TGTGCCAGCAGCGCACAGGCGAGCTCCTACAATGAGCAGTTCTTC. Looking up the rest from reference TRBV9 and TRBJ2-1 gives the full variable domain: DSGVTQTPKHLITATGQRVTLRCSPRSGDLSVYWYQQSLDQGLQFLIQYYNGEERAKGNILERFSAQQFPDLHSELNLSSLELGDSALYFCASSAQASSYNEQFFGPGTRLTVL.

V gene TRBV2 combines with J gene TRBJ1-6; D is ambiguous. The CDR3 is 16 amino acids. The ends were cut back, 5 bases at V and 1 base at J, with 12 bases in the middle. CDR1 is SNHLY, CDR2 FYNNEI, per germline. CDR3 loop: CASSPSRGSYNSPLHF. Here the CDR3 DNA reads TGTGCCAGCAGTCCAAGTCGGGGTTCCTATAATTCACCCCTCCACTTT.

This clone has just one count. The chain employs TRBV5-8 and TRBJ2-1, with 7 bases aligning to TRBD2. V lost 6 bases and J lost 0; bases outside the gene matches: 6. CDR1 and CDR2 (germline): SGHTS, YDEGEE. The CDR3 extends over 15 amino acids. The CDR3 region has the DNA TGTGCCAGCATCCGCGGGAGAAGCTCCTACAATGAGCAGTTCTTC. Amino acids: CASIRGRSSYNEQFF.

V is TRBV6-5 and J is TRBJ2-3, with 7 positions matching TRBD1. This CDR3 comprises 15 residues. The V segment lost 7 bases and the J segment 6 bases; nucleotides outside the gene matches: 13. Germline lookup yields CDR1 MNHEY and CDR2 SVGAGI. The CDR3 loop reads CASTRGQPGSDTQYF. The CDR3 DNA sequence: TGTGCCAGCACGAGGGGGCAGCCTGGTTCCGATACGCAGTATTTT.

This clone was counted between two and nine times. The chain joins TRBV2 to TRBJ2-7, with 11 bases identical to TRBD1. Germline V CDR1 and CDR2: SNHLY, FYNNEI. This CDR3 has 15 amino acids. With 7 bases clipped from V and 2 bases from J, the junction kept 7 bases outside the gene matches. CDR3 DNA sequence: TGTGCCAGCACCCCGCCGGGACAGGGGGCCTACGAGCAGTACTTC. This sequence encodes CASTPPGQGAYEQYF. Full variable domain (remainder filled in from reference TRBV2 and TRBJ2-7): EPEVTQTPSHQVTQMGQEVILRCVPISNHLYFYWYRQILGQKVEFLVSFYNNEISEKSEIFDDQFSVERPDGSNFTLKIRSTKLEDSAMYFCASTPPGQGAYEQYFGPGTRLTVT.

This chain uses TRBV6-2 or TRBV6-3 with TRBJ2-7; D is possibly TRBD1 (5 bases). Germline lookup yields CDR1 MNHEY and CDR2 SVGEGT. V was trimmed by 1 base and J by 2 bases, leaving 9 bases between them. The CDR3 sequence is 14 residues long. CDR3 protein: CASSYWTPAYEQYF. Written as DNA, the CDR3 is TGTGCCAGCAGTTACTGGACACCCGCCTACGAGCAGTACTTC.

This clone was recorded a few times. The J gene is TRBJ2-7, the V gene TRBV3-1 (or the pseudogene TRBV3-2); TRBD2 might be the D (5 bases). CDR1 and CDR2 from the germline V gene are LGHDT and YNNKEL (reference sequence). Trimming left V 3 bases short and J 7 bases short, with 10 bases between. There are 12 residues in the CDR3. DNA for the CDR3: TGTGCCAGCAGCCATTATCCGGGGGAGCAGTACTTC. This translates into CASSHYPGEQYF.

This CDR3 reads CASSRQGYNEQFF. CDR3 DNA: TGTGCCAGCAGCCGACAAGGCTACAATGAGCAGTTCTTC. The rearrangement joins TRBV7-3 to TRBJ2-1; D is uncertain. CDR1 SGHTA and CDR2 FQGTGA come from the germline V gene. The CDR3 length is 13 residues. Between the trimmed V and J ends, which lost 5 bases and 3 bases, there was a span of 8 bases.

The V gene is TRBV9, the J gene TRBJ1-2; D is uncertain. The CDR3 runs to 15 residues. V was clipped by 3 bases and J by 1 base, with 13 bases between them. Germline CDR1 reads SGDLS; CDR2 reads YYNGEE. CDR3 DNA sequence: TGTGCCAGCAGCGGAGAGGGCAGCCATAACTATGGCTACACCTTC. It translates to CASSGEGSHNYGYTF.

The rearrangement joins TRBV5-1 to TRBJ2-7; 9 bases agree with TRBD2. V trimming: 0 bases; J trimming: 6 bases; junction bases outside the gene matches: 13. There are 17 residues in the CDR3. Germline-derived CDR1 and CDR2 are SGHRS and YFSETQ. The CDR3 DNA follows: TGCGCCAGCAGCTTGGCCGAAGGTGCGGGAGGGTTCATCGAGCAGTACTTC. It yields the protein CASSLAEGAGGFIEQYF.

This chain connects TRBV4-1 to TRBJ2-7, with 12 bases lining up with TRBD2. Unmatched junction bases numbered 9, after V lost 3 bases and J lost 3 bases. Germline V gene sequence: CDR1 MGHRA, CDR2 YSYEKL. The CDR3 length is 17 residues. CDR3 in amino acids: CASSQPRLAGVYYEQYF. DNA for the CDR3: TGCGCCAGCAGCCAGCCCCGACTAGCGGGGGTGTACTACGAGCAGTACTTC.

The chain links TRBV5-1 to TRBJ2-6, with 7 nucleotides matching TRBD2. The ends lost 4 bases at V and 0 bases at J; junction bases unmatched: 10. Germline values: CDR1 SGHRS, CDR2 YFSETQ. This CDR3 has 18 amino acids. The CDR3 reads CASSRRDYGISGANVLTF. Here the CDR3 DNA reads TGCGCCAGCAGCCGGCGGGACTACGGGATCTCTGGGGCCAACGTCCTGACTTTC.

The chain links TRBV10-1 to TRBJ2-1, with D maybe TRBD2 (5 bases). This CDR3 comprises 17 residues. V lost 4 bases to trimming and J lost 1 base, with 17 bases between them. The V gene's germline CDR1 is WNHNN and CDR2 SYGVQD (reference sequence). The CDR3 DNA reads TGCGCCAGCAGTGGTTCCCCCCGAGCGGTATCCTACAATGAGCAGTTCTTC. Its protein is CASSGSPRAVSYNEQFF.

The chain couples TRBV21-1 to TRBJ1-4; the table's D call, TRBD1, was not checked against the DNA. TRBV21-1 is termed a pseudogene. The CDR3 sequence is 17 residues long. CDR3 residues: CASSKSLGRRVGEKLFF. In DNA form, the CDR3 reads TGTGCCAGCAGCAAATCCCTGGGCCGCAGGGTAGGTGAAAAACTGTTTTTT.

The chain recombines TRBV7-2 with TRBJ2-2, with 9 bases lining up with TRBD1. The CDR3 sequence is 17 residues long. With 0 bases clipped from V and 3 bases from J, the junction kept 5 bases outside the gene matches. CDR1 and CDR2 (germline): SGHTA, FQGNSA. The CDR3 loop is CASSLAEGQGDTGELFF. Here the CDR3 DNA reads TGTGCCAGCAGCTTAGCCGAGGGACAGGGAGACACCGGGGAGCTGTTTTTT.

V is TRBV6-5 and J is TRBJ2-7, with TRBD1 matching 7 bases. The V gene's germline CDR1 is MNHEY and CDR2 SVGAGI. This CDR3 region has 14 residues. With V trimmed by 6 bases and J by 5 bases, 10 bases remained unmatched. CDR3 region: CASRSQGIFDEQYF. For the CDR3, the DNA is TGTGCCAGCAGGTCACAGGGGATATTCGACGAGCAGTACTTC.

This chain links TRBV7-8 with TRBJ2-1; maybe TRBD2 (7 bases). This CDR3 is 15 amino acids long. Trimming left V 5 bases short and J 8 bases short, with 19 bases between. The germline gives CDR1 SGHVS, CDR2 FQNEAQ. The CDR3 region has the DNA TGTGCCAGCAGCCATCTAGCGGAGGGGGGCTATGAGCAGTTCTTC. Translated, it gives CASSHLAEGGYEQFF.

Only a few counts were recorded for this clone. This chain joins TRBV2 and TRBJ2-7, with 7 bases fitting TRBD1. The length of the CDR3 is 16 residues. Germline V gives CDR1 SNHLY, CDR2 FYNNEI. Unmatched junction bases numbered 6, after V lost 0 bases and J lost 1 base. The CDR3 sequence: CASSEALGRGSYEQYF. The CDR3 DNA is TGTGCCAGCAGTGAAGCGCTTGGCAGGGGGTCCTACGAGCAGTACTTC. Complete variable domain (other parts from reference TRBV2 and TRBJ2-7): EPEVTQTPSHQVTQMGQEVILRCVPISNHLYFYWYRQILGQKVEFLVSFYNNEISEKSEIFDDQFSVERPDGSNFTLKIRSTKLEDSAMYFCASSEALGRGSYEQYFGPGTRLTVT.

CDR3 bases: TGCGCCAGCAGCTTGACAGGCGTTCAGGAGACCCAGTACTTC. As protein: CASSLTGVQETQYF. J is TRBJ2-5 and V is TRBV5-1, with D possibly TRBD1 on 5 matching bases. The ends were cut back, 1 base at V and 5 bases at J, with 12 bases in the middle. Germline CDR1 and CDR2: SGHRS and YFSETQ. CDR3 length: 14 amino acids.

The rearrangement uses TRBV4-1 and TRBJ1-2, with D possibly being TRBD1 (6 bases). This CDR3 has 16 residues. Germline V gene lookup returns CDR1 MGHRA and CDR2 YSYEKL. The V end lost 3 bases, the J end lost 8 bases, and 22 bases lay between the germline ends. As DNA, the CDR3 is TGCGCCAGCAGCCAGAGAACGAAACAGGGAGTGAGCGGCTACACCTTC. Its translation: CASSQRTKQGVSGYTF.

The chain recombines TRBV15 with TRBJ2-7; D perhaps matches TRBD2 (5 bases). The CDR3 is 17 amino acids. Germline CDR1 is LNHNV and CDR2 is YYDKDF (reference sequence). V dropped 0 bases and J dropped 0 bases, with 15 bases sitting between them. Here the CDR3 reads CATSRDASSGSSYEQYF. DNA for the CDR3: TGTGCCACCAGCAGAGATGCCTCTAGTGGGAGCTCCTACGAGCAGTACTTC.

In its sample, this clone was seen once. The chain joins TRBV19 to TRBJ1-2, with D possibly matching TRBD1 (6 bases). Germline-derived CDR1 and CDR2 are LNHDA and SQIVND (reference sequence). The CDR3 has 12 residues. Trimming cost V 6 bases and J 7 bases, with 12 bases left between them. In DNA, the CDR3 is TGTGCCAGTAGAATGAAGGACAGTGGCTACACCTTC. Translation: CASRMKDSGYTF.

This rearrangement joins TRBV4-3 to TRBJ2-6, with D perhaps matching TRBD2 (6 bases). This CDR3 is built from 17 residues. Trimming took 1 base from V and 1 from J, leaving 11 bases between them. Germline V gene sequence: CDR1 LGHNA, CDR2 YSLEER. The CDR3 bases are TGCGCCAGCAGCCAAGTCGGTGGGGGGTCTGGGGCCAACGTCCTGACTTTC. Translating it yields CASSQVGGGSGANVLTF.

The V call is TRBV7-8, the J call TRBJ2-1; D gene uncertain. With 4 bases removed from V and 9 bases from J, the gap between germline ends came to 13 bases. In germline, CDR1 is SGHVS, CDR2 FQNEAQ. The CDR3 is 13 amino acids. CDR3 protein: CASSSLWRGEQFF. For the CDR3, the DNA is TGTGCCAGCAGCTCCCTTTGGCGCGGTGAGCAGTTCTTC. The entire variable domain, with the rest obtained from reference TRBV7-8 and TRBJ2-1, is as follows: GAGVSQSPRYKVAKRGQDVALRCDPISGHVSLFWYQQALGQGPEFLTYFQNEAQLDKSGLPSDRFFAERPEGSVSTLKIQRTQQEDSAVYLCASSSLWRGEQFFGPGTRLTVL.

This clone has only a few counts. V gene TRBV28 combines with J gene TRBJ2-1; 8 nucleotides align to TRBD2. Germline-derived CDR1 and CDR2 are MDHEN and SYDVKM. Trimming removed 4 bases from V and 6 bases from J; junction bases left unmatched: 11. The CDR3 extends over 16 amino acids. The CDR3 nucleotides are TGTGCCAGCAGTTCGGCCGGGACTAGGGGCGGCAATGAGCAGTTCTTC. Protein product: CASSSAGTRGGNEQFF.

The genes are TRBV7-9 and TRBJ2-7, with D possibly being TRBD2 (6 bases). The CDR3 has 13 amino acids. Germline CDR1 reads SEHNR; CDR2 reads FQNEAQ (reference sequence). V was shortened by 3 bases and J by 4 bases, with 10 bases between the two germline ends. For the CDR3, the DNA is TGTGCCAGCAGCTTTCATGGAGGGTACGAGCAGTACTTC. This translates into CASSFHGGYEQYF.

The chain links TRBV4-1 to TRBJ1-5; D is uncertain. Trimming stripped 1 base from V and 3 bases from J, with 7 bases between. The CDR3 sequence is 14 residues long. CDR1 is MGHRA, CDR2 YSYEKL, per germline. CDR3 nucleotide sequence: TGCGCCAGCAGCCAAGTGGCAGTCAATCAGCCCCAGCATTTT. Protein product: CASSQVAVNQPQHF.